This T cell receptor (beta chain) was observed in a study of T-cell memory formation after mild COVID-19. Study summary: TCR clusters were mostly donor specific.

The study, taken as a whole, reports: Unconfirmed was the SARS-CoV-2 specificity of second-wave clones that peaked on day 37. Mainly in CM and EM were contracting CD4+ clones; CD8+ were in EMRA.

TCRalpha and TCRbeta libraries used 5'RACE with constant-segment primers and UMIs. TCRdb independently ran MiXCR on the 5' RACE reads; one entry per CDR3 protein. The data hold about 440,000 distinct CDR3 sequences, with about 19% observed a single time. Of note for this clonotype: Its antigen is currently unknown.

The receptor was derived from an adult woman who had mild COVID-19 (a few samples of this study predate the infection). Cell type and time point are not known. Sequencing used PBMCs or a T cell subset sorted from them (not recorded which).

The CDR3 sequence: CASRTWANRLGYTF. In DNA, the CDR3 is TGTGCCAGCCGCACGTGGGCTAACAGATTAGGCTACACCTTC. This chain uses TRBV12-3 or TRBV12-4 with TRBJ1-2; no clear D. V lost 8 bases to trimming and J lost 8 bases, with 21 bases between them. The CDR3 contains 14 residues.